These T cell receptor beta chains were read from a single sample in a study of blood T cell repertoires in COVID-19. Sequencing used immunoSEQ multiplex PCR; TCRdb keeps in-frame clones, though not all of them. The table shows roughly 250,000 clones, with about 85% occurring only once. Specimen: peripheral blood. These receptor sequences come from a human donor with COVID-19, enrolled during active disease. The donor label of this sample is uncertain. The CDR3 runs from the conserved cysteine through the conserved F or W. The D gene is left open where the match is weak. Clone size appears in some rows only: once, few, many, or a class for an expanded clone.

>TRBJ2-7|TRBD1|TRBV28|-
TGTGCCAGCAGTTTACTTCTTGGACAGGGTCAATCCTACGAGCAGTACTTC
CASSLLLGQGQSYEQYF
>TRBJ2-1|TRBD2|TRBV3-1/TRBV3-2|-
TGTGCCAGCACCCAACTAGCGGGAGGGCCCGATGAGCAGTTCTTC
CASTQLAGGPDEQFF
>TRBJ2-2|-|TRBV10-2|-
TGCGCCAGCAGTGTACGGGGTAACGCCGGGGAGCTGTTTTTT
CASSVRGNAGELFF
>TRBJ2-5|TRBD1|TRBV7-2|-
TGTGCCAGCAGCTTAAGTTCAGGGGGAGAGACCCAGTACTTC
CASSLSSGGETQYF
>TRBJ1-2|TRBD1|TRBV20-1|-
TGCAGTGCTAGTCGAGGCAGGGGGGCGGGTGGCTACACCTTC
CSASRGRGAGGYTF
>TRBJ2-2|TRBD1|TRBV19|-
TGTGCCAGCGAAGGGACAGCGAACACCGGGGAGCTGTTTTTT
CASEGTANTGELFF
>TRBJ1-5|TRBD1|TRBV19|-
TGTGCCAGTAGTCCTCAGGGGGCGGGAGGCAATCAGCCCCAGCATTTT
CASSPQGAGGNQPQHF
>TRBJ2-1|TRBD2|TRBV7-6|-
TGTGCCAGCAGCACCAGGACTAGCGCCTACAATGAGCAGTTCTTC
CASSTRTSAYNEQFF
>TRBJ1-2|TRBD1|TRBV27|-
TGTGCCAGCAGCCAGGGGGTGCAGACTTATGGCTACACCTTC
CASSQGVQTYGYTF
>TRBJ1-2|-|TRBV9|-
TGTGCCAGCAGCGTAGATGATATATACGGCTATGGCTACACCTTC
CASSVDDIYGYGYTF
>TRBJ1-2|-|TRBV5-5|-
TGTGCCAGCAGCTTAGATATCACAGGGCCTAACTATGGCTACACCTTC
CASSLDITGPNYGYTF
>TRBJ2-7|-|TRBV7-3|once
TGTGCCAGCAGCTTGGCGGGCGCCTCTGGCGAGCAGTACTTC
CASSLAGASGEQYF
>TRBJ1-4|-|TRBV9|once
TGTGCCAGCAGCCTCCCGGCAGGGAATGAAAAACTGTTTTTT
CASSLPAGNEKLFF
>TRBJ2-7|-|TRBV6-1|few
TGTGCCAGCAGTGACGCAGCGCAGGGTACCTACGAGCAGTACTTC
CASSDAAQGTYEQYF
>TRBJ2-1|-|TRBV19|-
TGTGCCAGTTATGGTCGGCTAGCCTCCACCAATGAGCAGTTCTTC
CASYGRLASTNEQFF
>TRBJ2-7|-|TRBV7-8|once
TGTGCCAGCAGCTTACTTCGCGGGATCACCTACGAGCAGTACTTC
CASSLLRGITYEQYF
>TRBJ2-3|TRBD2|TRBV28|-
TGTGCCAGCAGTTCCCCTACACTAGCGGGAGCCCCAGATACGCAGTATTTT
CASSSPTLAGAPDTQYF
>TRBJ1-5|-|TRBV28|-
TGTGCCAGCAGTTCCGTTTCACAGATTAGCAATCAGCCCCAGCATTTT
CASSSVSQISNQPQHF
>TRBJ2-5|-|TRBV12-3/TRBV12-4|-
TGTGCCAGCAGTCCAGAGACCGGGGGGACCCAGTACTTC
CASSPETGGTQYF
>TRBJ1-2|TRBD1|TRBV28|-
TGTGCCAGCAGAACAAGACAGGGAAGTCCTATGGGCTACACCTTC
CASRTRQGSPMGYTF
>TRBJ1-2|-|TRBV20-1|-
TGCAGTGTACAATCTAACTATGGCTACACCTTC
CSVQSNYGYTF
>TRBJ2-2|TRBD2|TRBV5-1|-
TGCGCCAGCAGCTTGCGAGCGGGAGGGCCCGGGGAGCTGTTTTTT
CASSLRAGGPGELFF
>TRBJ1-2|TRBD1|TRBV9|-
TGTGCCAGCAGCGTGGACCGACAGGGGGACTATGGCTACACCTTC
CASSVDRQGDYGYTF
>TRBJ2-7|-|TRBV5-5|-
TGTGCCAGCAGCTTGGTTGGCTCCGAGGGCTACGAGCAGTACTTC
CASSLVGSEGYEQYF
>TRBJ2-3|TRBD2|TRBV7-2|-
TGTGCCAGCAGCTCGACACTAGCGGTGGTGGCAGATACGCAGTATTTT
CASSSTLAVVADTQYF
>TRBJ2-7|-|TRBV7-8|-
TGTGCCAGCAGCTTATGGGGCACTCCCGAGAGCCACGAGCAGTACTTC
CASSLWGTPESHEQYF
>TRBJ2-1|-|TRBV13|-
TGTGCCAGCAGCTTAGGGGAGCCCTACAATGAGCAGTTCTTC
CASSLGEPYNEQFF
>TRBJ2-1|-|TRBV3-1/TRBV3-2|-
TGTGCCAGCAGCCCGGGACATGACTACAATGAGCAGTTCTTC
CASSPGHDYNEQFF